Listed below are T cell receptor beta chains from one sample, sequenced in a study of cytomegalovirus exposure and HLA in healthy donors. TCRdb's copy holds only in-frame clones and misses some; the assay was immunoSEQ multiplex PCR. The sample includes about 140,000 clones, roughly 76% seen only once; the top ten take under 2%. The source material was PBMCs. The source is a female donor in good health and CMV-seronegative. Both conserved end residues are part of each CDR3. The D gene is left open where the match is weak. Clone size is given for some rows only: seen once, a few or many times, or a class if the clone is expanded.

TGTGCCAGCAGTGACAGGCTCCGGGGCGAGCAGTACTTC CASSDRLRGEQYF TRBJ2-7 TRBV6-1 . .
TGCAGCGTCGGAGAGGGCTATGGCTACACCTTC CSVGEGYGYTF TRBJ1-2 TRBV29-1 . .
TGTGCCAGCAGTCTTTCCCAGGGGGTGTATGGCTACACCTTC CASSLSQGVYGYTF TRBJ1-2 TRBV28 few TRBD1
TGTGCCACCAGCCCTCTGACAGAGGCGCAGTATTTT CATSPLTEAQYF TRBJ2-3 TRBV15 . .
TGTGCCAGCAGTCCCCGACAGGGCGATCTTACAAGCTCCTACGAGCAGTACTTC CASSPRQGDLTSSYEQYF TRBJ2-7 TRBV28 . TRBD1
TGTGCCGACTCAGGGGGCTCTAACTATGGCTACACCTTC CADSGGSNYGYTF TRBJ1-2 TRBV6-6 . TRBD1
TGTGCCAGCAGCCTAAGTACGGGACAGGGTACGGTGGGGACTGAAGCTTTCTTT CASSLSTGQGTVGTEAFF TRBJ1-1 TRBV4-2 . TRBD1
TGCAGCGTGGTTCGCGGGCCGCTTGAGCAGTACTTC CSVVRGPLEQYF TRBJ2-7 TRBV29-1 . .
TGTGCCAGCAGCCGTAGGAGTGAGCAGTACTTC CASSRRSEQYF TRBJ2-7 TRBV5-6 few .
TGTGCCAGCAGGGGACAGGGCTCAGGAAACACCATATATTTT CASRGQGSGNTIYF TRBJ1-3 TRBV28 few TRBD1
TGTGCCAGCAGCCCGGGGGGATTGAACACTGAAGCTTTCTTT CASSPGGLNTEAFF TRBJ1-1 TRBV5-4 few .
TGTGCCAGCAGCTTAGAAGCGCCCTACCCTTTGGAGCAGTACTTC CASSLEAPYPLEQYF TRBJ2-7 TRBV11-2 . .
TGTGCTTCCGGACAGAACTTGTATTCATACGAGCAGTACTTC CASGQNLYSYEQYF TRBJ2-7 TRBV6-5 . .
TGCGCCAGCAGCTTGGCGACAGGGGACTCTGGAAACACCATATATTTT CASSLATGDSGNTIYF TRBJ1-3 TRBV5-1 . TRBD1
TGTGCCAGCAGCTTAGCCGGACAGGATTATACCTACGAGCAGTACTTC CASSLAGQDYTYEQYF TRBJ2-7 TRBV7-8 . TRBD1
TGTGCCAGCAGCCTTGCAGGGACCTACGAGCAGTACTTC CASSLAGTYEQYF TRBJ2-7 TRBV14 . .
TGTGCCAGCAGTGGACACTTTGACAGGAACTCCTACGAGCAGTACTTC CASSGHFDRNSYEQYF TRBJ2-7 TRBV25-1 few .
TGTGCCAGCAGCTTAGTATTAGCGGGGGCCCAACAGTTCTTC CASSLVLAGAQQFF TRBJ2-1 TRBV7-3 . TRBD2
TGTGCCAGCTCGGACAGGGTGGGCACAGATACGCAGTATTTT CASSDRVGTDTQYF TRBJ2-3 TRBV6-6 once TRBD1
TGTGCCAGCAGCTCTTACCGGGACAGTATAGATGGCTACACCTTC CASSSYRDSIDGYTF TRBJ1-2 TRBV13 . TRBD1
TGTGCCAGCAGCGTGAGCTCTGGGGCCAACGTCCTGACTTTC CASSVSSGANVLTF TRBJ2-6 TRBV9 . .
TGTGCCAGCAGTAATCAAGATACGCAGTATTTT CASSNQDTQYF TRBJ2-3 TRBV6-5 few .
TGTGCCAGCAGCCAAGATTGGACAGGTAGTGAAGCTTTCTTT CASSQDWTGSEAFF TRBJ1-1 TRBV14 . TRBD1
TGTGCCAGCACTCAAGGGACAGGGGAGGGCCAAGAGACCCAGTACTTC CASTQGTGEGQETQYF TRBJ2-5 TRBV7-9 . TRBD1
TGTGCCAGCACCGTCCGTAGGACAGGGTCCTACGAGCAGTACTTC CASTVRRTGSYEQYF TRBJ2-7 TRBV13 . TRBD1
TGTGCCAGCAGCGTAGGGAGCGGGAGTTCCTACGAGCAGTACTTC CASSVGSGSSYEQYF TRBJ2-7 TRBV9 few TRBD2
TGCGCCAGCAGCTTCGGGGGGGTGGACAATGAGCAGTTCTTC CASSFGGVDNEQFF TRBJ2-1 TRBV5-1 many TRBD2
TGTGCCAGCAGCTCCGGGACAGCCTATGGCTACACCTTC CASSSGTAYGYTF TRBJ1-2 TRBV28 . TRBD1
TGTGCCAGCAGCGTAAACAGGGCCACAGATACGCAGTATTTT CASSVNRATDTQYF TRBJ2-3 TRBV9 . .
TGTGCCAGCTCACCGGGGACAGGGATGAACACTGAAGCTTTCTTT CASSPGTGMNTEAFF TRBJ1-1 TRBV18 few TRBD1
TGCGCCAGCAGCTTGGTCGGACTAGGAAACAGGGGGCGCCAGGAGACCCAGTACTTC CASSLVGLGNRGRQETQYF TRBJ2-5 TRBV5-1 . TRBD1
TGTGCCAGCAGCTTCAGTACAGGGGTGGGGACAGATACGCAGTATTTT CASSFSTGVGTDTQYF TRBJ2-3 TRBV11-2 few TRBD1
TGTGCCAGCAGCGGCGGTGGACAGGGTAACTATGGCTACACCTTC CASSGGGQGNYGYTF TRBJ1-2 TRBV9 . TRBD1
TGCAGCGTTGCTGGAACCGGGACAGGGATCGACAATGAGCAGTTCTTC CSVAGTGTGIDNEQFF TRBJ2-1 TRBV29-1 few TRBD1
TGTGCCAGCAGAGGACCGGGACTAGCGGGCCAACGCACAGATACGCAGTATTTT CASRGPGLAGQRTDTQYF TRBJ2-3 TRBV28 . TRBD2
TGTGCCAGCAACCGGGACAGGGCAACCGGGGAGCTGTTTTTT CASNRDRATGELFF TRBJ2-2 TRBV6-5 . TRBD1
TGCAGTGCTACCGAGGGTGGCTACACCTTC CSATEGGYTF TRBJ1-2 TRBV20-1 . .
TGCGCCAGCAGCCAAGTTACAGGGACCGGGGCCAACGTCCTGACTTTC CASSQVTGTGANVLTF TRBJ2-6 TRBV4-1 few .
TGTGCCAGCAGTTTGACAGGGGCCAGTGAAAAACTGTTTTTT CASSLTGASEKLFF TRBJ1-4 TRBV6-5 few TRBD1
TGTGCCAGCAGCTATACTGTGATTGAAGCTTTCTTT CASSYTVIEAFF TRBJ1-1 TRBV5-8 . .
TGTGCCAGCAGCAAAGTCGGAGCAGGGGGCGGAACTGAAGCTTTCTTT CASSKVGAGGGTEAFF TRBJ1-1 TRBV21-1 . .
TGCAGCGTTGAATTGGGGGACTCCGTATACGAGCAGTACTTC CSVELGDSVYEQYF TRBJ2-7 TRBV29-1 . .
TGTGCCATCATGGGGACAGGGCCCTACGAGCAGTACTTC CAIMGTGPYEQYF TRBJ2-7 TRBV10-3 . TRBD1
TGTGCCACGGCGGGGACTAGCGGGAGCTACAATGAGCAGTTCTTC CATAGTSGSYNEQFF TRBJ2-1 TRBV10-3 once TRBD2
TGTGCCACCAGCAGAGATTATATGCTCAGGGGACAAGAGACCCAGTACTTC CATSRDYMLRGQETQYF TRBJ2-5 TRBV15 . .
TGCGCCAGCAGTGCTACTATACAGGGGGTTGGAGGCTACACCTTC CASSATIQGVGGYTF TRBJ1-2 TRBV10-2 . TRBD1
TGTGCCAGCAGTTACGTTTATTACGTGGGACAGGATAGCTTATGCGGAAACACCATATATTTT CASSYVYYVGQDSLCGNTIYF TRBJ1-3 TRBV6-7 . TRBD1
TGTGCCAGCAGCTCCCCGACAGGGGGATTGACCTACGAGCAGTACTTC CASSSPTGGLTYEQYF TRBJ2-7 TRBV11-2 few TRBD1
TGTGCCAGCAGTGAAGAGGTAGCCACCTACGAGCAGTACTTC CASSEEVATYEQYF TRBJ2-7 TRBV6-5 . .
TGTGCCAGCAGCTGGGGACAGCCTCCATACGAGCAGTACTTC CASSWGQPPYEQYF TRBJ2-7 TRBV7-3 . TRBD1
TGTGCCAGCAGCGCCCAGGGGGTATCCAATCAGCCCCAGCATTTT CASSAQGVSNQPQHF TRBJ1-5 TRBV7-8 . TRBD1
TGTGCCAGCAGCCGGGACATAGCGGGAGACCGAGAGCAGTACTTC CASSRDIAGDREQYF TRBJ2-7 TRBV7-9 . TRBD2
TGTGCCAGCAGTTTAACAGAGACCTACGAGCAGTACTTC CASSLTETYEQYF TRBJ2-7 TRBV27 . .